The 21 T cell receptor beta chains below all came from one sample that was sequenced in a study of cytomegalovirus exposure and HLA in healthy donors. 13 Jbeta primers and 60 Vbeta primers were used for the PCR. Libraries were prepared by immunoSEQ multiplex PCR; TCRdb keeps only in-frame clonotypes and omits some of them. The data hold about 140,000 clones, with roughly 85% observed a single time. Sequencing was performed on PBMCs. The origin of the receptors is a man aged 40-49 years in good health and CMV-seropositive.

This chain's CDR3 is CAWSPLAGMALNTEAFF. The CDR3 DNA is TGTGCCTGGAGTCCCTTGGCAGGGATGGCGCTGAACACTGAAGCTTTCTTT. This chain links TRBV30 with TRBJ1-1, with D possibly matching TRBD1 (5 bases). Trimming cost V 2 bases and J 0 bases, with 19 bases left between them. Germline CDR1 is GTSNPN and CDR2 is SVGIG (reference sequence). The CDR3 has 17 residues.

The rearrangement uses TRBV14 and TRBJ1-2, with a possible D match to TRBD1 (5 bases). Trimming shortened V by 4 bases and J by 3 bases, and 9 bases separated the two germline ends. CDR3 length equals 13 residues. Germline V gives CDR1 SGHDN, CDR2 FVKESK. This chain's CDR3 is CASSPQGYYGYTF. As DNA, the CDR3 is TGTGCCAGCAGCCCGCAGGGTTACTATGGCTACACCTTC.

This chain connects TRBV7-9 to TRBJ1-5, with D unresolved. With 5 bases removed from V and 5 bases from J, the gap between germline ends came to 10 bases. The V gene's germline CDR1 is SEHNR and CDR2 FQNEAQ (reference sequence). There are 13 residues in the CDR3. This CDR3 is CASSPGPDQPQHF. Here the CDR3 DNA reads TGTGCCAGCAGCCCTGGGCCCGATCAGCCCCAGCATTTT.

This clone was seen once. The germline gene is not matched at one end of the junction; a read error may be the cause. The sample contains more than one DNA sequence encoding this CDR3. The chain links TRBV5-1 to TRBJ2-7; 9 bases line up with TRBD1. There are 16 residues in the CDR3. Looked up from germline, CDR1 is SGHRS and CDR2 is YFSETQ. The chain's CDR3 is CASSLMPGQGVNEQYF. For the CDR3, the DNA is TGCGCCAGCAGCCTGATGCCGGGACAGGGAGTCAACGAGCAGTATTTC.

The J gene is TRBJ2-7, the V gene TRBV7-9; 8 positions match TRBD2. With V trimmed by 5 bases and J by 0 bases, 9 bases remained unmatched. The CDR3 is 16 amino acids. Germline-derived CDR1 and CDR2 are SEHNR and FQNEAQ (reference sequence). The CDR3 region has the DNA TGTGCCAGCAGCCGGACCGGGACTAGAGACTCCTACGAGCAGTACTTC. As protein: CASSRTGTRDSYEQYF. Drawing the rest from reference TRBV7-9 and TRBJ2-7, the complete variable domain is DTGVSQNPRHKITKRGQNVTFRCDPISEHNRLYWYRQTLGQGPEFLTYFQNEAQLEKSRLLSDRFSAERPKGSFSTLEIQRTEQGDSAMYLCASSRTGTRDSYEQYFGPGTRLTVT.

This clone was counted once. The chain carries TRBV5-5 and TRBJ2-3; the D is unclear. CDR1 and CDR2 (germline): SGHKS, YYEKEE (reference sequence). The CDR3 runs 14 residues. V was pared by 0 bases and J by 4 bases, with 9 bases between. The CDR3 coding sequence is TGTGCCAGCAGCTTGGAGAGGCGAGCAGATACGCAGTATTTT. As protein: CASSLERRADTQYF.

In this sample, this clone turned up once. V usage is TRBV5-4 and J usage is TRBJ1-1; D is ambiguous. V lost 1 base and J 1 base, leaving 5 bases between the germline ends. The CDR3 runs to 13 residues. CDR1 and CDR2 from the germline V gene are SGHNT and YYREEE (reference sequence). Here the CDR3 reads CASSLLGNTEAFF. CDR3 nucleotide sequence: TGTGCCAGCAGCTTGCTCGGGAACACTGAAGCTTTCTTT.

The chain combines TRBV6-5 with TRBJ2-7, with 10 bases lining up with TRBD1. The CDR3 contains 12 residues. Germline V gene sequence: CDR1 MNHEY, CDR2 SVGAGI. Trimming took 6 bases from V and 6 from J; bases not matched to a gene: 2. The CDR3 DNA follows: TGTGCCAGCAGCCGGACAGGGGGCGAGCAGTACTTC. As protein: CASSRTGGEQYF.

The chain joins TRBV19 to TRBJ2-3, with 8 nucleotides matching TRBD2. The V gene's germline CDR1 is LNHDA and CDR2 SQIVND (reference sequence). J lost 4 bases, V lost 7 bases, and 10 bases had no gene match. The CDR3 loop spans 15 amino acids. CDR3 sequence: CASTYQSGGADTQYF. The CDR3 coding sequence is TGTGCCAGTACTTACCAAAGCGGGGGTGCAGATACGCAGTATTTT.

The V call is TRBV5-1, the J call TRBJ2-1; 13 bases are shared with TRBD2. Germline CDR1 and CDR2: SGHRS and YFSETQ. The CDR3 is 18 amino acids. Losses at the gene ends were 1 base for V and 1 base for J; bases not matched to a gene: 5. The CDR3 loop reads CASSLIGLAGASYNEQFF. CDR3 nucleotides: TGCGCCAGCAGCTTGATAGGACTAGCGGGGGCTTCCTACAATGAGCAGTTCTTC. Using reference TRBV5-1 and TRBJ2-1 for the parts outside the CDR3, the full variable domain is KAGVTQTPRYLIKTRGQQVTLSCSPISGHRSVSWYQQTPGQGLQFLFEYFSETQRNKGNFPGRFSGRQFSNSRSEMNVSTLELGDSALYLCASSLIGLAGASYNEQFFGPGTRLTVL.

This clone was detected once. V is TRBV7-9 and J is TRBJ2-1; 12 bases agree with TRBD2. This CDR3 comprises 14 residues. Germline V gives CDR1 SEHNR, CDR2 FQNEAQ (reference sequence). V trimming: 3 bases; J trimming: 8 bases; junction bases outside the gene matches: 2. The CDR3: CASSLTSGSYEQFF. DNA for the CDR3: TGTGCCAGCAGCTTGACTAGCGGGAGTTATGAGCAGTTCTTC.

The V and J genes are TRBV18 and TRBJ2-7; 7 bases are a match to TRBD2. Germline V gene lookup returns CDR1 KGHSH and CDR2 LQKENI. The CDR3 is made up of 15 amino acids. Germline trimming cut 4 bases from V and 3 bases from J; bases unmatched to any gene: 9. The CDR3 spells CASSLQVGGGYEQYF. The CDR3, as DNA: TGTGCCAGCTCACTACAAGTCGGCGGGGGCTACGAGCAGTACTTC. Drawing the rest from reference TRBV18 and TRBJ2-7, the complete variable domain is NAGVMQNPRHLVRRRGQEARLRCSPMKGHSHVYWYRQLPEEGLKFMVYLQKENIIDESGMPKERFSAEFPKEGPSILRIQQVVRGDSAAYFCASSLQVGGGYEQYFGPGTRLTVT.

This chain's CDR3 is CASSLLTGASGKLFF. CDR3 nucleotide sequence: TGTGCCAGCAGCTTGCTCACAGGGGCCTCCGGAAAACTGTTTTTT. The chain combines TRBV7-8 with TRBJ1-4, with TRBD1 matching 7 bases. The CDR3 is made up of 15 amino acids. V lost 3 bases and J lost 10; bases outside the gene matches: 11. Per germline, CDR1 SGHVS and CDR2 FQNEAQ.

The CDR3 sequence: CASSIDAGGSNQPQHF. CDR3 nucleotide sequence: TGTGCCAGTAGTATAGACGCAGGGGGCAGCAATCAGCCCCAGCATTTT. The chain employs TRBV19 and TRBJ1-5; TRBD1 aligns across 8 bases. CDR1 LNHDA and CDR2 SQIVND come from the germline V gene (reference sequence). This CDR3 spans 16 amino acids. After removal of 0 bases from V and 1 base from J, the junction contained 2 bases not matched to a gene.

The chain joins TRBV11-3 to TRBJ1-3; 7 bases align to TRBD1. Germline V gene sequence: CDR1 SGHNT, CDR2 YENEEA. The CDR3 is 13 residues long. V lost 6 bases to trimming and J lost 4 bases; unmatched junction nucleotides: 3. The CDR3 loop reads CASSTGVGNTIYF. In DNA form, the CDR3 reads TGTGCCAGCAGTACAGGGGTAGGAAACACCATATATTTT.

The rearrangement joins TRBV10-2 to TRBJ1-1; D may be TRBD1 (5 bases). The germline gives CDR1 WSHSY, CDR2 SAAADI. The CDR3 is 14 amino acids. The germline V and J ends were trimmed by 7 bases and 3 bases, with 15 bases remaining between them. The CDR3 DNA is TGCGCCAGCATTTCCCAGGGTAGGGACACTGAAGCTTTCTTT. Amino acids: CASISQGRDTEAFF.

This chain's CDR3 is CASKASGRGAGELFF. CDR3 bases: TGTGCCAGCAAGGCTAGCGGGAGGGGGGCCGGGGAGCTGTTTTTT. V and J are TRBV27 and TRBJ2-2; 12 bases fit TRBD2. The CDR3 covers 15 residues. V shed 7 bases, J shed 6 bases, and the junction held 6 bases outside the gene matches. Germline-derived CDR1 and CDR2 are MNHEY and SMNVEV (reference sequence).

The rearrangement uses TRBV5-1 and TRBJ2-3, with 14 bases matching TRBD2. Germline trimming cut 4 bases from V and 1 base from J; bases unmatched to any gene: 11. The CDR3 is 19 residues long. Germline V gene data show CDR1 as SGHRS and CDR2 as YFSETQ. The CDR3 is CASSGGTSGSRVGTDTQYF. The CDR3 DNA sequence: TGCGCCAGCAGCGGGGGGACTAGCGGGAGTAGAGTAGGCACAGATACGCAGTATTTT.

CDR3 in amino acids: CASSLTGIGNTIYF. CDR3 nucleotides: TGCGCCAGCAGCTTGACAGGGATTGGAAACACCATATATTTT. The chain carries TRBV5-1 and TRBJ1-3; D is possibly TRBD1 (6 bases). With 1 base removed from V and 3 bases from J, the gap between germline ends came to 8 bases. Per the germline V gene, CDR1 is SGHRS and CDR2 is YFSETQ. This CDR3 contains 14 residues. The variable domain in full, with the rest retrieved from reference TRBV5-1 and TRBJ1-3, is KAGVTQTPRYLIKTRGQQVTLSCSPISGHRSVSWYQQTPGQGLQFLFEYFSETQRNKGNFPGRFSGRQFSNSRSEMNVSTLELGDSALYLCASSLTGIGNTIYFGEGSWLTVV.

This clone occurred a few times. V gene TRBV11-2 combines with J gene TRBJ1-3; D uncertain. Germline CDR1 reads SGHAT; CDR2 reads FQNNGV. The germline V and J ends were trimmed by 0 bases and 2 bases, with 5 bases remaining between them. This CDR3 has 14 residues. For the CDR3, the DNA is TGTGCCAGCAGCTTAGACAGTACTGGAAACACCATATATTTT. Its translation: CASSLDSTGNTIYF.

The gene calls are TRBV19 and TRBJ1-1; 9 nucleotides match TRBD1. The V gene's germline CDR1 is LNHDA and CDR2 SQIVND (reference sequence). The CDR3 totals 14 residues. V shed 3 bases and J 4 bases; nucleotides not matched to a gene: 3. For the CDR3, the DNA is TGTGCCAGTAGTATGACAGGGGGGGTCACTGAAGCTTTCTTT. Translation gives CASSMTGGVTEAFF.